The TCR beta chain described here comes from a study of blood T cell repertoires in COVID-19. Study information: The United States, Italy and Spain provided the acute and convalescent COVID-19 samples.

CDR3 length: 16 amino acids. The trim removed 6 bases at V and 1 base at J, leaving 3 bases unmatched. CDR1 and CDR2 (germline): MNHNY, SVGAGI (reference sequence). Authors' analysis steps: Amplifying reference gene primers gave estimates of nucleated cell counts. Assay used: immunoSEQ multiplex PCR; TCRdb lists only in-frame clones, some missing. V and J calls and clone size come straight from that table; D and trimming were deduced from the DNA. The table lists 100,000 to 150,000 clones, around 86% of them singletons. Specimen: peripheral blood. This clonotype was obtained from a man older than 75 with active or convalescent COVID-19. J is TRBJ2-7 and V is TRBV6-6, with 16 bases fitting TRBD2. CDR3 in DNA: TGTGCCAGCAGCCCGGGACTAGCGGGGGGGTCCTACGAGCAGTACTTC. Its translation is CASSPGLAGGSYEQYF.